This TCR beta chain emerged from a study of T cell changes during pregnancy in multiple sclerosis. This CDR3 spans 15 amino acids. Germline V gene lookup returns CDR1 MNHNY and CDR2 SVGAGI (reference sequence). With 7 bases removed from V and 4 bases from J, the gap between germline ends came to 16 bases. Assay used: immunoSEQ multiplex PCR; TCRdb lists only in-frame clones, some missing. The sample lists around 41,000 clones, about 91% seen once, with 0.35% to 0.55% in the top ten. Material: CD4+ T cells from peripheral blood mononuclear cells, obtained in the third trimester of pregnancy. V usage is TRBV6-6 and J usage is TRBJ1-4; possibly TRBD1 for D (5 bases). The TCR sequence derives from a female donor in good health, enrolled as a control in a pregnancy study. The CDR3 reads CASNRRDGLNEKLFF. The CDR3 DNA reads TGTGCCAGCAACCGGAGGGACGGCCTTAATGAAAAACTGTTTTTT.